This TCR beta chain was sequenced during a study of shared clonotypes between healthy human individuals. Broader study findings: Larger richness was generally estimated for naive than memory subsets. Expectations were that clonotype sharing among donors would be affected by sequencing depth.

The germline V gene encodes CDR1 SGHTA and CDR2 FQGTGA. V shed 6 bases and J shed 6 bases, with 11 bases lying between them. The CDR3 contains 13 residues. There are many counts of this clone. Its antigen is currently unknown. Assay execution proceeded at the deep level. Authors' processing steps: Quality scores were absent from the junction-only immunoSEQ sequences, so filtering differed. Only in-frame clones appear in the TCRdb table, and some are missing; sequencing was by immunoSEQ multiplex PCR. Clone size and V and J calls were adopted from that table, with D and trimming inferred from the DNA. The repertoire holds 550,000 to 700,000 clones, with 73% as singletons.

Input material: memory CD4+ T cells sorted from blood. Specified subset: CD45RA-negative fraction. The clonotype comes from a woman in her thirties in good health. This chain uses TRBV7-3 with TRBJ2-2; D gene uncertain. The CDR3 reads CASSPRVAGELFF. In DNA, the CDR3 is TGTGCCAGCAGTCCTAGGGTAGCCGGGGAGCTGTTTTTT.